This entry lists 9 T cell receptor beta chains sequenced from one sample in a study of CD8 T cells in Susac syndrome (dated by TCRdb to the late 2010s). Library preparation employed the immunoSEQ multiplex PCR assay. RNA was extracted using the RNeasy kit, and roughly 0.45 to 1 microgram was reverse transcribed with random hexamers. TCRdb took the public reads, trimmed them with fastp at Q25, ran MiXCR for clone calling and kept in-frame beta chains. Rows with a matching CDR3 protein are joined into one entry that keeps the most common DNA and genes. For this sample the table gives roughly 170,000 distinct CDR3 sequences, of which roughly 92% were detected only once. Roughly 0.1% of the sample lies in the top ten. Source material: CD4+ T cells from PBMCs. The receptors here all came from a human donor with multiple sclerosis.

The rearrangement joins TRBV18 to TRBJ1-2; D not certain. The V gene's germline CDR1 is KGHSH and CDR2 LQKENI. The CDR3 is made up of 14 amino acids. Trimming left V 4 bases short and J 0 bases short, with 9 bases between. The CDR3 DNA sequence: TGTGCCAGCTCACGGCTGGACTCTAACTATGGCTACACCTTC. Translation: CASSRLDSNYGYTF.

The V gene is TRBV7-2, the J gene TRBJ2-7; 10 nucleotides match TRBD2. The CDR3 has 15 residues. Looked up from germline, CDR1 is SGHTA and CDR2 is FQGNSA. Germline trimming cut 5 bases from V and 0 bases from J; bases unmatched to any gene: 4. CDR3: CASSQASGSSYEQYF. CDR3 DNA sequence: TGTGCCAGCAGCCAAGCTAGCGGGAGCTCCTACGAGCAGTACTTC.

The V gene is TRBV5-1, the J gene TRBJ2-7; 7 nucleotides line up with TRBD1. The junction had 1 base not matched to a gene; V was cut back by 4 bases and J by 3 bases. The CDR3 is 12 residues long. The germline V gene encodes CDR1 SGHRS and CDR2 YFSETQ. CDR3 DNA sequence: TGCGCCAGCAGCAGGGACAGCTACGAGCAGTACTTC. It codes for CASSRDSYEQYF.

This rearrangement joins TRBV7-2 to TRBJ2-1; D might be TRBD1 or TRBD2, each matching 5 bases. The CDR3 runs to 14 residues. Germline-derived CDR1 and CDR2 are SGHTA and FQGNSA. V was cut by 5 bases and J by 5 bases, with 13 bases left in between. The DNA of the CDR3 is TGTGCCAGCAGCCCCCGGGACGGCAACAATGAGCAGTTCTTC. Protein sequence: CASSPRDGNNEQFF.

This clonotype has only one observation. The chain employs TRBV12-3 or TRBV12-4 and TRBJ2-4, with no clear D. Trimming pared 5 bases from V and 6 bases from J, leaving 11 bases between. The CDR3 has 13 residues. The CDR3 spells CASSAAVRNIQYF. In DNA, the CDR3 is TGTGCCAGCAGTGCCGCGGTCAGAAACATTCAGTACTTC.

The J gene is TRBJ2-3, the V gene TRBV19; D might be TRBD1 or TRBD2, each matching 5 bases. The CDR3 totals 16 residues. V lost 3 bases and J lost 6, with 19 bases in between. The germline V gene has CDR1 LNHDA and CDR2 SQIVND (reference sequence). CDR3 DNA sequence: TGTGCCAGTAGTATGGAACGACATGCAGGGAGCGATACGCAGTATTTT. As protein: CASSMERHAGSDTQYF.

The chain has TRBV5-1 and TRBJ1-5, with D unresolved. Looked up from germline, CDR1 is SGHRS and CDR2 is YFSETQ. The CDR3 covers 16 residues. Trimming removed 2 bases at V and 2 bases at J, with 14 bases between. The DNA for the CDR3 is TGCGCCAGCAGCTTAGCCCCTAGTGACGGCAATCAGCCCCAGCATTTT. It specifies CASSLAPSDGNQPQHF.

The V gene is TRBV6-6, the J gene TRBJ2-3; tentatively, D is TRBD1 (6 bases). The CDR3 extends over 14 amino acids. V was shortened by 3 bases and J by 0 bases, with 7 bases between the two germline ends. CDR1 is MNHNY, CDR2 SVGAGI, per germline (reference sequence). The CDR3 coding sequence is TGTGCCAGCAGTTATAGGGGGAGCACAGATACGCAGTATTTT. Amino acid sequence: CASSYRGSTDTQYF.

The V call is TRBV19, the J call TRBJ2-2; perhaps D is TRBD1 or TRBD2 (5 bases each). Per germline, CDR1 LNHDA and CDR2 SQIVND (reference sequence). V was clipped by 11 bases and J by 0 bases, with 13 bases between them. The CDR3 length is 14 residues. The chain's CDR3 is CAGARGPNTGELFF. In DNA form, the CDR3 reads TGTGCCGGAGCGAGGGGCCCGAACACCGGGGAGCTGTTTTTT.